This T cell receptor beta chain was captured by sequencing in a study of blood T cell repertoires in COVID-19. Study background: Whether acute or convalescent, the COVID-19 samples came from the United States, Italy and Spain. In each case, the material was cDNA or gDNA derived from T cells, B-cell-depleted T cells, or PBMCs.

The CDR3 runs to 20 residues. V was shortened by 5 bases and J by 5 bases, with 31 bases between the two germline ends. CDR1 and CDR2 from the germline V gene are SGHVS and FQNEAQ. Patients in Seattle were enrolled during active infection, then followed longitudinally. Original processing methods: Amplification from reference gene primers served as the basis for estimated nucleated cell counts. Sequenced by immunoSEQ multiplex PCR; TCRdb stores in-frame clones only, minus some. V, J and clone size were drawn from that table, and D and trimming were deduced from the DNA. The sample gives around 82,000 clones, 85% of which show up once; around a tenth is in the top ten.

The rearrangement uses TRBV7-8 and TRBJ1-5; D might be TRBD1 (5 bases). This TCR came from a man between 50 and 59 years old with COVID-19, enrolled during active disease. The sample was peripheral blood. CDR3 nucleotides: TGTGCCAGCAGCACAACCGACCGACCGGCGGGACTCCAAGGGGATCAGCCCCAGCATTTT. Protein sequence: CASSTTDRPAGLQGDQPQHF. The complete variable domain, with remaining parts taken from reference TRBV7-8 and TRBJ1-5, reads GAGVSQSPRYKVAKRGQDVALRCDPISGHVSLFWYQQALGQGPEFLTYFQNEAQLDKSGLPSDRFFAERPEGSVSTLKIQRTQQEDSAVYLCASSTTDRPAGLQGDQPQHFGDGTRLSIL.